A single sample gave rise to the 9 T cell receptor beta chains below, sequenced in a study of blood T cell repertoires in COVID-19. Sequencing used immunoSEQ multiplex PCR; TCRdb keeps in-frame clones, though not all of them. The table records some 66,000 clones, 82% of them present only once. Sequenced: peripheral blood. The receptors here all came from a man between 60 and 75 years old with acute or convalescent COVID-19.

V usage is TRBV3-1 (or the pseudogene TRBV3-2) and J usage is TRBJ2-2, with D hard to call. Germline assignment: CDR1 LGHDT and CDR2 YNNKEL (reference sequence). Trimming took off 3 bases at V and 3 bases at J, with 14 bases between the two ends. There are 16 residues in the CDR3. The CDR3 sequence: CASSHLSSGHTGELFF. CDR3 sequence (DNA): TGTGCCAGCAGCCACTTAAGTAGTGGGCACACCGGGGAGCTGTTTTTT.

This clone was counted once. The chain carries TRBV6-1 and TRBJ1-5, with 8 bases fitting TRBD1. CDR3 length: 14 residues. Germline V gene sequence: CDR1 MNHNS, CDR2 SASEGT. With 3 bases clipped from V and 7 bases from J, the junction kept 5 bases outside the gene matches. The CDR3, as DNA: TGTGCCAGCAGTGACAGGGGGCTAGAACAGCCCCAGCATTTT. This sequence encodes CASSDRGLEQPQHF.

This chain links TRBV14 with TRBJ1-1; 9 nucleotides agree with TRBD1. The length of the CDR3 is 13 residues. Germline values: CDR1 SGHDN, CDR2 FVKESK. The V gene end was trimmed by 1 base and the J gene end by 8 bases; junction bases not matched to a gene: 2. CDR3 amino acids: CASSQGQGVEAFF. CDR3 DNA sequence: TGTGCCAGCAGCCAAGGACAGGGGGTAGAAGCTTTCTTT.

This chain links TRBV5-4 with TRBJ2-5; TRBD1 agrees at 7 bases. The CDR3 covers 13 residues. Germline values: CDR1 SGHNT, CDR2 YYREEE (reference sequence). The trim removed 3 bases at V and 2 bases at J, leaving 1 base unmatched. The CDR3 sequence: CASSSDRQETQYF. CDR3 coding DNA: TGTGCCAGCAGCTCGGACAGGCAAGAGACCCAGTACTTC.

V gene TRBV30 combines with J gene TRBJ1-4, with D possibly TRBD1 on 5 matching bases. The CDR3 runs to 15 residues. With 1 base removed from V and 2 bases from J, the gap between germline ends came to 11 bases. Germline V gene lookup returns CDR1 GTSNPN and CDR2 SVGIG (reference sequence). CDR3 sequence reads: CAWSAGLTTNEKLFF. CDR3 nucleotide sequence: TGTGCCTGGAGTGCAGGGTTAACCACTAATGAAAAACTGTTTTTT. The full variable domain, in which reference TRBV30 and TRBJ1-4 provide the parts outside the CDR3, is SQTIHQWPATLVQPVGSPLSLECTVEGTSNPNLYWYRQAAGRGLQLLFYSVGIGQISSEVPQNLSASRPQDRQFILSSKKLLLSDSGFYLCAWSAGLTTNEKLFFGSGTQLSVL.

V is TRBV5-4 and J is TRBJ2-6; 12 nucleotides line up with TRBD1. Germline loops: CDR1 SGHNT, CDR2 YYREEE (reference sequence). The CDR3 runs to 17 residues. The J segment lost 4 bases and the V segment lost 4 bases, leaving 6 bases of the junction unmatched. The CDR3 region is CASSEGQGARGANVLTF. In DNA, the CDR3 is TGTGCCAGCAGCGAGGGACAGGGGGCGCGAGGGGCCAACGTCCTGACTTTC.

This rearrangement joins TRBV14 to TRBJ2-7; unclear D gene. The V gene lost 3 bases and the J gene lost 1 base, with 13 bases spanning the gap. The CDR3 extends over 15 amino acids. Germline V CDR1 and CDR2: SGHDN, FVKESK. The CDR3 loop reads CASSQSGGRSYEQYV. CDR3 coding DNA: TGTGCCAGCAGCCAGTCTGGTGGCAGATCCTACGAGCAGTACGTC.

The chain uses TRBV7-6 and TRBJ2-3; D perhaps matches TRBD1 (5 bases). CDR3 length: 15 residues. The germline V gene encodes CDR1 SGHVS and CDR2 FNYEAQ. The V end was cut by 1 base, the J end by 1 base, with 9 bases between. CDR3 protein: CASSLGGAGTDTQYF. CDR3 DNA sequence: TGTGCCAGCAGCTTAGGTGGGGCAGGCACAGATACGCAGTATTTT.

The chain recombines TRBV7-8 with TRBJ2-3; 7 bases fit TRBD1. The CDR3 has 15 residues. The germline gives CDR1 SGHVS, CDR2 FQNEAQ. J gave up 0 bases and V 6 bases, and 6 bases lay outside the gene matches. The CDR3 DNA sequence: TGTGCCAGCAGGCGCCGGGACAGTAGCACAGATACGCAGTATTTT. Its translation is CASRRRDSSTDTQYF.